One sample yielded the 8 T cell receptor beta chains listed below, sequenced in a study of T cells in Graves' hyperthyroidism and ophthalmopathy. Amplification targeted TCR beta CDR3 regions from RNA transcripts. TCR CDR3 underwent first-round RT-PCR with the HTBI primer set. TCRdb reanalysed the multiplex PCR reads using MiXCR and keeps one entry per CDR3 protein. The table lists some 490,000 distinct CDR3 sequences, under 25% of them singletons, with 49% in the top ten. Sequences were obtained from blood. The receptors were sampled from a woman aged 70-85 years with Graves' ophthalmopathy.

The gene calls are TRBV30 and TRBJ1-4, with D unresolved. Germline-derived CDR1 and CDR2 are GTSNPN and SVGIG (reference sequence). This CDR3 comprises 13 residues. V was trimmed by 3 bases and J by 3 bases, leaving 8 bases between them. CDR3 coding DNA: TGTGCCTGGAGAGGTGGGGCTAATGAAAAACTGTTTTTT. Translated, it gives CAWRGGANEKLFF. Full variable domain (missing parts from reference TRBV30 and TRBJ1-4): SQTIHQWPATLVQPVGSPLSLECTVEGTSNPNLYWYRQAAGRGLQLLFYSVGIGQISSEVPQNLSASRPQDRQFILSSKKLLLSDSGFYLCAWRGGANEKLFFGSGTQLSVL.

CDR3 sequence (DNA): TGTGCCAGCAGGGAGCGGGAGGGGGCAGATACGCAGTATTTT. Its protein product is CASREREGADTQYF. The V and J genes are TRBV6-1 and TRBJ2-3; 10 bases map to TRBD2. Germline CDR1 and CDR2: MNHNS and SASEGT. This CDR3 contains 14 residues. The V and J ends lost 6 bases and 4 bases, in that order; junction bases with no gene match: 4.

The chain employs TRBV12-3 or TRBV12-4 and TRBJ2-7; possible D gene TRBD2, 5 bases. Between the trimmed V and J ends, which lost 5 bases and 0 bases, there was a span of 11 bases. The CDR3 extends over 14 amino acids. CDR3 in amino acids: CASSPFAGSYEQYF. For the CDR3, the DNA is TGTGCCAGCAGTCCGTTTGCGGGCTCCTACGAGCAGTACTTC.

This clonotype turned up a few times. The chain employs TRBV5-1 and TRBJ2-3; no definite D call. The CDR3 length is 14 residues. Trimming left V 1 base short and J 6 bases short, with 12 bases between. CDR1 is SGHRS, CDR2 YFSETQ, per germline. CDR3 bases: TGCGCCAGCAGCTTGTCTCCCCTCGGGGATACGCAGTATTTT. Its translation is CASSLSPLGDTQYF.

This clonotype was seen repeatedly, ten times or more. In DNA form, the CDR3 reads TGTGCCAGCAGTTACTCAGCAGGACCTGAAGCTTTCTTT. Translating gives CASSYSAGPEAFF. The J gene is TRBJ1-1, the V gene TRBV6-2 or TRBV6-3; D gene uncertain. This CDR3 spans 13 amino acids. The V gene's germline CDR1 is MNHEY and CDR2 SVGEGT. V lost 0 bases, J lost 6 bases, and 8 bases lay in between.

This clonotype has just a few counts. The gene calls are TRBV15 and TRBJ2-7, with a weak D call TRBD1 (7 bases). CDR3 length equals 15 residues. V lost 1 base, J lost 1 base, and 11 bases lay in between. In germline, CDR1 is LNHNV, CDR2 YYDKDF (reference sequence). The CDR3 region is CATSRGAGGSYEQYF. The CDR3, as DNA: TGTGCCACCAGCAGAGGAGCAGGGGGGTCCTACGAGCAGTACTTC.

The rearrangement uses TRBV14 and TRBJ1-1, with a possible D match to TRBD1 (5 bases). The V and J ends lost 2 bases and 8 bases respectively, with 12 bases between them. CDR3 length equals 13 residues. Germline-derived CDR1 and CDR2 are SGHDN and FVKESK. The CDR3 spells CASSQLHSGEAFF. In nucleotides, the CDR3 is TGTGCCAGCAGCCAACTTCACTCAGGGGAAGCTTTCTTT.

This chain joins TRBV6-1 and TRBJ1-5; a weak D match, TRBD1 (6 bases). CDR3 size: 17 residues. Trimming removed 6 bases at V and 0 bases at J, with 18 bases between. CDR1 and CDR2 from the germline V gene are MNHNS and SASEGT. CDR3 DNA: TGTGCCAGCAGGGGGGCGGGGGGGATTGGTAGCAATCAGCCCCAGCATTTT. Its protein is CASRGAGGIGSNQPQHF.